The rows below give T cell receptor beta chains drawn from one sample of a study of blood T cell repertoires in COVID-19. Profiled with immunoSEQ multiplex PCR; TCRdb holds only in-frame clones, not every one. The sample yields about 320,000 clones, roughly 90% seen once. The specimen was peripheral blood. Every receptor here comes from a man aged 18 to 30 who had recovered from COVID-19. Each CDR3 is given with its conserved first and last residue. A D gene is named only where the DNA matches it firmly. A row's size may be missing; if present it is once, few, many or a size class.

d_call,v_call,clone_size,j_call,cdr3_aa,cdr3_nt
-,TRBV30,-,TRBJ2-7,CAWSVPGFDYEQYF,TGTGCCTGGAGTGTACCAGGCTTTGACTACGAGCAGTACTTC
TRBD1,TRBV9,-,TRBJ2-2,CASSGMGGTGSPGELFF,TGTGCCAGCAGCGGGATGGGGGGGACAGGGTCTCCCGGGGAGCTGTTTTTT
TRBD1,TRBV19,-,TRBJ2-5,CASSIEQGEQETQYF,TGTGCCAGTAGTATAGAACAGGGGGAGCAAGAGACCCAGTACTTC
-,TRBV4-1,-,TRBJ1-1,CASSRPAGVMNTEAFF,TGCGCCAGCAGCCGACCCGCAGGGGTAATGAACACTGAAGCTTTCTTT
TRBD1,TRBV5-4,-,TRBJ2-5,CASSQSGTGGRETQYF,TGTGCCAGCAGCCAGTCCGGGACAGGGGGTCGAGAGACCCAGTACTTC
-,TRBV5-8,-,TRBJ1-4,CASSFDRLATNEKLFF,TGTGCCAGCAGCTTCGACAGGCTCGCAACTAATGAAAAACTGTTTTTT
-,TRBV25-1,once,TRBJ1-1,CASSESGTLDEAFF,TGTGCCAGCAGTGAAAGTGGGACATTGGATGAAGCTTTCTTT
TRBD2,TRBV7-6,-,TRBJ2-7,CASSSGRVEDSYEQYF,TGTGCCAGCAGCTCCGGGAGGGTGGAAGACTCCTACGAGCAGTACTTC
TRBD2,TRBV2,-,TRBJ2-5,CASTVGGSQETQYF,TGTGCCAGCACGGTGGGGGGGAGCCAAGAGACCCAGTACTTC
-,TRBV6-5,-,TRBJ1-1,CASRGNTEAFF,TGTGCCAGCAGGGGCAACACTGAAGCTTTCTTT
TRBD1,TRBV5-6,few,TRBJ2-7,CASSLRTGDHYEQYF,TGTGCCAGCAGCTTAAGGACAGGGGATCACTACGAGCAGTACTTC
-,TRBV28,-,TRBJ1-6,CASSRRGWSPLHF,TGTGCCAGCAGCCGACGGGGGTGGTCACCCCTCCACTTT
TRBD2,TRBV20-1,once,TRBJ2-1,CSASGLAGRDEQFF,TGCAGTGCTAGTGGGCTAGCGGGCCGGGATGAGCAGTTCTTC
-,TRBV6-5,once,TRBJ1-4,CASSYGDSSNEKLFF,TGTGCCAGCAGTTACGGAGACAGTTCAAATGAAAAACTGTTTTTT
-,TRBV4-1,-,TRBJ1-1,CASGQVNTEAFF,TGCGCCAGCGGGCAGGTGAACACTGAAGCTTTCTTT
-,TRBV12-3/TRBV12-4,-,TRBJ1-2,CATGGMEYGYTF,TGTGCCACCGGGGGGATGGAGTATGGCTACACCTTC
-,TRBV4-1,-,TRBJ1-1,CASSPLVSSEAFF,TGCGCCAGCAGCCCCCTTGTCAGTTCTGAAGCTTTCTTT
TRBD2,TRBV5-5,-,TRBJ2-7,CASSLTSGGPNSYEQYF,TGTGCCAGCAGCTTAACTAGCGGGGGGCCAAACTCCTACGAGCAGTACTTC
-,TRBV18,-,TRBJ1-1,CASSPWEGNTEAFF,TGTGCCAGCTCACCATGGGAGGGTAACACTGAAGCTTTCTTT
-,TRBV6-5,-,TRBJ2-3,CASSYSGGAGADTQYF,TGTGCCAGCAGTTACTCCGGCGGGGCGGGGGCGGATACGCAGTATTTT
TRBD1,TRBV18,-,TRBJ1-1,CASSRNTMTGTEVPEAFF,TGTGCCAGCTCACGAAACACAATGACCGGGACAGAGGTCCCTGAAGCTTTCTTT
TRBD1,TRBV6-1,-,TRBJ1-5,CASSEIGTGEGQPQHF,TGTGCCAGCAGTGAAATAGGGACAGGGGAGGGCCAGCCCCAGCATTTT
TRBD1,TRBV19,-,TRBJ2-4,CASSITKGQVGMEPKNIQYF,TGTGCCAGTAGTATAACAAAGGGACAGGTGGGAATGGAACCCAAAAACATTCAGTACTTC
-,TRBV30,-,TRBJ2-3,CARGFASSTDTQYF,TGTGCCCGAGGGTTTGCGTCTAGCACAGATACGCAGTATTTT
TRBD2,TRBV2,few,TRBJ2-1,CASSGLAGGDEQFF,TGTGCCAGCAGTGGGCTAGCGGGAGGAGATGAGCAGTTCTTC
-,TRBV4-1,-,TRBJ2-2,CASSHEEQGWNTGELFF,TGCGCCAGCAGCCACGAAGAACAGGGATGGAACACCGGGGAGCTGTTTTTT
-,TRBV4-3,few,TRBJ1-6,CASSQDGGRDSPLHF,TGCGCCAGCAGCCAAGATGGGGGGAGGGATTCACCCCTCCACTTT
TRBD2,TRBV10-3,-,TRBJ2-7,CAISGGTSGSLPQYF,TGTGCCATCAGTGGAGGGACTAGCGGGAGTCTTCCGCAGTACTTC
TRBD1,TRBV5-1,-,TRBJ2-5,CASSLVGQQETQYF,TGCGCCAGCAGCTTGGTGGGACAGCAAGAGACCCAGTACTTC
-,TRBV18,-,TRBJ1-3,CASSPPTHSGNTIYF,TGTGCCAGCTCACCACCGACTCACTCTGGAAACACCATATATTTT
TRBD2,TRBV27,-,TRBJ2-3,CASSLKAGGATQYF,TGTGCCAGCAGTCTTAAGGCGGGAGGTGCTACGCAGTATTTT
TRBD1,TRBV6-5,-,TRBJ1-2,CASRLTGGAKGYTF,TGTGCCAGCAGACTCACAGGGGGCGCAAAGGGCTACACCTTC
TRBD2,TRBV3-1/TRBV3-2,-,TRBJ2-7,CASSQEFGGAPEQYF,TGTGCCAGCAGCCAAGAGTTCGGGGGGGCGCCCGAGCAGTACTTC
TRBD2,TRBV5-8,-,TRBJ2-3,CASSPGLAGGNSPDTQYF,TGTGCCAGCAGCCCTGGACTAGCGGGGGGGAATTCCCCAGATACGCAGTATTTT
TRBD1,TRBV25-1,-,TRBJ1-2,CASSDIRDRGLYYGYTF,TGTGCCAGCAGTGACATCCGGGACAGGGGGCTCTACTATGGCTACACCTTC
TRBD1,TRBV7-9,-,TRBJ2-7,CASMGGTGEGEQYF,TGTGCCAGCATGGGAGGGACAGGGGAGGGCGAGCAGTACTTC
-,TRBV6-5,-,TRBJ2-2,CASREDFRTGELFF,TGTGCCAGCAGGGAGGACTTCCGCACCGGGGAGCTGTTTTTT
-,TRBV15,once,TRBJ1-1,CATSNYRAGDTEAFF,TGTGCCACCAGCAATTACAGGGCCGGGGACACTGAAGCTTTCTTT
-,TRBV2,-,TRBJ2-1,CASSEDRGSYNEQFF,TGTGCCAGCAGTGAAGACCGGGGCTCCTACAATGAGCAGTTCTTC
-,TRBV7-9,-,TRBJ2-7,CASSSGLNAYEQYF,TGTGCCAGCAGCTCGGGACTTAATGCCTACGAGCAGTACTTC
TRBD2,TRBV4-1,-,TRBJ2-7,CASSPPSGSYEQYF,TGCGCCAGCAGCCCCCCTAGCGGTTCCTACGAGCAGTACTTC
-,TRBV27,-,TRBJ1-2,CASSLGAGATGYTF,TGTGCCAGCAGTTTAGGGGCAGGGGCGACTGGCTACACCTTC
-,TRBV18,once,TRBJ2-7,CASSTGSYYEQYF,TGTGCCAGCTCAACCGGGAGTTACTACGAGCAGTACTTC